These 27 T cell receptor beta chains were all obtained from the same sample, sequenced in a study of regulatory T cells in long-lasting Graves disease. The time point here: persistent/refractory GD, antithyroid drugs over 5 years with positive TRAb. With RNA extracted from PBMCs as input, the TCR library was made. Building the TCR beta libraries relied on iRepertoire HTBI primers, and CDR3 regions underwent Arm-PCR. TCRdb ran MiXCR on the multiplex PCR reads and lists one entry per CDR3 protein. The data contain approximately 360,000 distinct CDR3 sequences, around 23% of them singletons. The sequencing used peripheral blood mononuclear cells (PBMCs), collected when the disease was refractory, from a patient treated with antithyroid drugs. The receptors shown here come from a woman aged 40 to 49 with Graves disease.

The table lists this clonotype with a few counts. V and J are TRBV19 and TRBJ1-5; TRBD1 matches 9 bases. Germline V CDR1 and CDR2: LNHDA, SQIVND (reference sequence). The CDR3 runs 16 residues. The V gene end was trimmed by 6 bases and the J gene end by 0 bases; junction bases not matched to a gene: 6. DNA for the CDR3: TGTGCCAGTAGCCGGGACAGGGTACCTAGCAATCAGCCCCAGCATTTT. Amino acid sequence: CASSRDRVPSNQPQHF.

Only one count was recorded for this clonotype. The chain carries TRBV13 and TRBJ2-5; D is perhaps TRBD1 (6 bases). Germline CDR1 is PRHDT and CDR2 is FYEKMQ (reference sequence). V gave up 3 bases and J gave up 5 bases, with 16 bases separating them. This CDR3 is 15 amino acids long. CDR3 sequence reads: CASSFGTPGWETQYF. The CDR3 nucleotides read TGTGCCAGCAGCTTCGGGACACCCGGTTGGGAGACCCAGTACTTC. The full variable domain, in which reference TRBV13 and TRBJ2-5 provide the parts outside the CDR3, is AAGVIQSPRHLIKEKRETATLKCYPIPRHDTVYWYQQGPGQDPQFLISFYEKMQSDKGSIPDRFSAQQFSDYHSELNMSSLELGDSALYFCASSFGTPGWETQYFGPGTRLLVL.

J is TRBJ2-1 and V is TRBV7-9; D remains unclear. The CDR3 is 13 amino acids. Germline V lookup: CDR1 SEHNR, CDR2 FQNEAQ (reference sequence). V was cut by 4 bases and J by 3 bases, with 7 bases left in between. The CDR3 nucleotides read TGTGCCAGCAGCTATGGGATCTACAATGAGCAGTTCTTC. Protein product: CASSYGIYNEQFF.

This clonotype was seen at least ten times. The CDR3 loop is CASSLSTGFQPQHF. The CDR3, as DNA: TGTGCCAGCAGCTTAAGTACAGGGTTCCAGCCCCAGCATTTT. This sequence joins TRBV7-3 and TRBJ1-5, with D possibly being TRBD1 (6 bases). Between the trimmed V and J ends, which lost 1 base and 7 bases, there was a span of 11 bases. CDR3 length: 14 residues. Looked up from germline, CDR1 is SGHTA and CDR2 is FQGTGA.

Many counts were recorded for this clonotype. The chain recombines TRBV2 with TRBJ1-1, with 9 bases fitting TRBD1. Germline CDR1 SNHLY, CDR2 FYNNEI. The CDR3 runs 14 residues. The J segment lost 4 bases and the V segment lost 6 bases, leaving 6 bases of the junction unmatched. The CDR3 DNA reads TGTGCCAGCAGCGCGACAGGGGGAGGCACTGAAGCTTTCTTT. Translated, it gives CASSATGGGTEAFF.

The chain employs TRBV14 and TRBJ2-7, with D perhaps matching TRBD1 (6 bases). Germline CDR1 SGHDN, CDR2 FVKESK. CDR3 size: 15 residues. Trimming pared 4 bases from V and 0 bases from J, leaving 13 bases between. The CDR3 here is CASSPQGFLSYEQYF. The DNA of the CDR3 is TGTGCCAGCAGCCCACAGGGATTTCTCTCCTACGAGCAGTACTTC.

The gene calls are TRBV7-9 and TRBJ1-4; TRBD1 agrees at 8 bases. Losses at the gene ends were 3 bases for V and 5 bases for J; bases not matched to a gene: 5. The germline CDR1 and CDR2 sequences are SEHNR and FQNEAQ (reference sequence). The CDR3 covers 15 residues. The CDR3 DNA follows: TGTGCCAGCAGCTTCGTGACAGGGGAAAATGAAAAACTGTTTTTT. Translated, it gives CASSFVTGENEKLFF. Variable domain in full (rest from reference TRBV7-9 and TRBJ1-4): DTGVSQNPRHKITKRGQNVTFRCDPISEHNRLYWYRQTLGQGPEFLTYFQNEAQLEKSRLLSDRFSAERPKGSFSTLEIQRTEQGDSAMYLCASSFVTGENEKLFFGSGTQLSVL.

On this clonotype: Since a far larger clone is one base different, this is likely a read error. The rearrangement joins TRBV6-2 or TRBV6-3 to TRBJ2-5; 8 bases are shared with TRBD2. The CDR3 contains 13 residues. Germline values: CDR1 MNHEY, CDR2 SVGEGT. The CDR3 region has the DNA TGTGCCGGCAGTCGAGCGGGAGACGGGACCCAGTACTTC. This gives the protein CAGSRAGDGTQYF.

This clonotype was observed many times. The chain is built from TRBV2 and TRBJ2-7; the D gene is possibly TRBD1 (6 bases). The CDR3 totals 16 residues. Germline V lookup: CDR1 SNHLY, CDR2 FYNNEI. The V gene lost 3 bases and the J gene lost 0 bases, with 15 bases spanning the gap. The CDR3 nucleotides are TGTGCCAGCAGTGACCCACAGGGAACCCTCTCCTACGAGCAGTACTTC. It yields the protein CASSDPQGTLSYEQYF.

The genes are TRBV19 and TRBJ2-7; D is perhaps TRBD1 or TRBD2 (5 bases each). V was clipped by 1 base and J by 5 bases, with 18 bases between them. From germline, CDR1 is LNHDA and CDR2 SQIVND (reference sequence). The CDR3 has 16 residues. CDR3 nucleotides: TGTGCCAGTAGTATAGCAGGGACCCCCGTCGCCCACGAGCAGTACTTC. This translates into CASSIAGTPVAHEQYF.

The rearrangement uses TRBV30 and TRBJ1-2; D perhaps matches TRBD1 (6 bases). Trimming shortened V by 4 bases and J by 2 bases, and 11 bases separated the two germline ends. Germline loops: CDR1 GTSNPN, CDR2 SVGIG (reference sequence). This CDR3 is 13 amino acids long. CDR3 loop: CAWIPDRNYGYTF. As DNA, the CDR3 is TGTGCCTGGATCCCGGACAGAAACTATGGCTACACCTTC.

The rearrangement joins TRBV5-1 to TRBJ2-1; the match to TRBD1 covers 9 bases. V lost 4 bases, J lost 7 bases, and 15 bases stayed unmatched. Per germline, CDR1 SGHRS and CDR2 YFSETQ. The CDR3 runs to 17 residues. The CDR3 reads CASSRVGGQGIFNEQFF. The CDR3 region has the DNA TGCGCCAGCAGCCGAGTTGGGGGACAGGGAATTTTTAATGAGCAGTTCTTC.

A note on this clonotype: Being one base from a much bigger clone, this may be a read error. This sequence joins TRBV11-3 and TRBJ2-5; D ambiguous. CDR3 length: 13 residues. In germline, CDR1 is SGHNT, CDR2 YENEEA. CDR3 amino acids: CASSFELQEAQYF. CDR3 sequence (DNA): TGTGCCAGCAGCTTCGAACTCCAAGAGGCCCAGTACTTC.

At least ten counts were recorded for this clonotype. The chain is built from TRBV7-8 and TRBJ2-2; D might be TRBD2 (5 bases). Germline-derived CDR1 and CDR2 are SGHVS and FQNEAQ. V lost 1 base to trimming and J lost 0 bases, with 12 bases between them. The CDR3 sequence is 17 residues long. CDR3 coding DNA: TGTGCCAGCAGCTTAGGGGTCGGACTGACGAACACCGGGGAGCTGTTTTTT. Translation gives CASSLGVGLTNTGELFF. Variable domain in full (rest from reference TRBV7-8 and TRBJ2-2): GAGVSQSPRYKVAKRGQDVALRCDPISGHVSLFWYQQALGQGPEFLTYFQNEAQLDKSGLPSDRFFAERPEGSVSTLKIQRTQQEDSAVYLCASSLGVGLTNTGELFFGEGSRLTVL.

This clonotype was counted between two and nine times. This may arise from a read error, as a much more abundant clone is one base away. This chain links TRBV15 with TRBJ2-2; D is possibly TRBD1 (6 bases). Per germline, CDR1 LNHNV and CDR2 YYDKDF (reference sequence). V lost 4 bases to trimming and J lost 1 base, with 7 bases between them. The CDR3 runs to 14 residues. The CDR3 DNA reads TGTGCCACCAGCAAGGGACAGAACACCGGGGAGCTGTTTTTT. This sequence encodes CATSKGQNTGELFF.

The chain is built from TRBV4-1 and TRBJ2-7; 14 bases match TRBD2. Trimming cost V 3 bases and J 4 bases; bases outside gene matches: 8. The germline V gene encodes CDR1 MGHRA and CDR2 YSYEKL. CDR3 length equals 17 residues. CDR3 nucleotides: TGCGCCAGCAGCCACATGCCCGGACTAGCGGGGGGATACGAGCAGTACTTC. Residues: CASSHMPGLAGGYEQYF.

The rearrangement uses TRBV11-2 and TRBJ2-6; 11 bases line up with TRBD1. This CDR3 comprises 17 residues. CDR1 and CDR2 (germline): SGHAT, FQNNGV. The V and J ends lost 5 bases and 0 bases, in that order; junction bases with no gene match: 3. The CDR3 loop is CASSTGTGGSGANVLTF. The CDR3, as DNA: TGTGCCAGCAGCACGGGGACAGGGGGCTCTGGGGCCAACGTCCTGACTTTC. The entire variable domain, with the rest obtained from reference TRBV11-2 and TRBJ2-6, is as follows: EAGVAQSPRYKIIEKRQSVAFWCNPISGHATLYWYQQILGQGPKLLIQFQNNGVVDDSQLPKDRFSAERLKGVDSTLKIQPAKLEDSAVYLCASSTGTGGSGANVLTFGAGSRLTVL.

This chain connects TRBV12-3 or TRBV12-4 to TRBJ2-3; 8 positions match TRBD2. J lost 4 bases, V lost 2 bases, and 5 bases had no gene match. The CDR3 contains 15 residues. The CDR3 coding sequence is TGTGCCAGCAGTTTATCGACGGGAGGGGCAGATACGCAGTATTTT. This encodes CASSLSTGGADTQYF.

This sequence joins TRBV7-9 and TRBJ2-1, with 10 bases that match TRBD1. In germline, CDR1 is SEHNR, CDR2 FQNEAQ (reference sequence). This CDR3 has 15 residues. J was trimmed by 6 bases and V by 4 bases; bases with no gene match: 6. The CDR3 nucleotides read TGTGCCAGCAGCTCGACGGGACAGGGGACCAATGAGCAGTTCTTC. Its protein is CASSSTGQGTNEQFF.

As regards this clonotype: A read error may account for a junction end that differs from germline. V and J are TRBV15 and TRBJ2-7, with TRBD2 matching 14 bases. This CDR3 contains 18 residues. Germline V gene data show CDR1 as LNHNV and CDR2 as YYDKDF (reference sequence). The chain's CDR3 is CTTSRGGGGLAGDYEQYF. The CDR3 coding sequence is TGTACCACCAGCAGAGGAGGAGGGGGACTAGCGGGAGATTACGAGCAGTACTTC.

The chain uses TRBV7-9 and TRBJ1-6; D possibly corresponds to TRBD1 (5 bases). Trimming cost V 0 bases and J 3 bases, with 15 bases left between them. This CDR3 region has 18 residues. The germline V gene encodes CDR1 SEHNR and CDR2 FQNEAQ (reference sequence). CDR3 protein: CASSLAWTGPFYNSPLHF. CDR3 coding DNA: TGTGCCAGCAGCTTAGCATGGACGGGACCGTTCTATAATTCACCCCTCCACTTT.

This clonotype was counted many times. CDR3 region: CASSLAGKRAETQYF. CDR3 bases: TGTGCCAGCAGTTTAGCGGGAAAAAGGGCCGAGACCCAGTACTTC. V gene TRBV28 combines with J gene TRBJ2-5; a weak D match, TRBD2 (6 bases). Per the germline V gene, CDR1 is MDHEN and CDR2 is SYDVKM. Trimming shortened V by 2 bases and J by 5 bases, and 15 bases separated the two germline ends. This CDR3 comprises 15 residues.

The V call is TRBV18, the J call TRBJ2-7, with D uncertain. V lost 2 bases and J 0 bases, leaving 11 bases between the germline ends. Germline CDR1 is KGHSH and CDR2 is LQKENI. The CDR3 consists of 15 residues. The CDR3 sequence is CASSPLSGASYEQYF. CDR3 nucleotides: TGTGCCAGCTCACCATTGTCAGGTGCCTCCTACGAGCAGTACTTC.

On this clonotype: Just one base apart from a much larger clone, this may be a read error. The chain recombines TRBV28 with TRBJ2-7, with a weak D call TRBD2 (5 bases). The CDR3 runs to 14 residues. Germline-derived CDR1 and CDR2 are MDHEN and SYDVKM. The CDR3: CASNPMGVSYEQCF. CDR3 bases: TGTGCCAGCAACCCAATGGGAGTCTCCTACGAGCAGTGCTTC.

This clonotype was counted ten times or more. The chain combines TRBV27 with TRBJ2-2; 15 nucleotides agree with TRBD2. Germline trimming cut 4 bases from V and 3 bases from J; bases unmatched to any gene: 6. Germline-derived CDR1 and CDR2 are MNHEY and SMNVEV (reference sequence). CDR3 size: 18 residues. The CDR3 sequence is CASSSGLAGGLHTGELFF. Written as DNA, the CDR3 is TGTGCCAGCAGTTCGGGACTAGCGGGAGGCCTACACACCGGGGAGCTGTTTTTT.

The chain recombines TRBV20-1 with TRBJ1-5; D gene uncertain. The germline V gene has CDR1 DFQATT and CDR2 SNEGSKA (reference sequence). Trimming took 0 bases from V and 3 from J, leaving 9 bases between them. The CDR3 covers 14 residues. The CDR3 nucleotides read TGCAGTGCTAGAGACGGGGTGACCAATCAGCCCCAGCATTTT. It encodes CSARDGVTNQPQHF.

Ten or more counts support this clonotype. This chain joins TRBV10-3 and TRBJ2-5; D tentatively fits TRBD1 or TRBD2 (6 bases each). This CDR3 spans 14 amino acids. V was pared by 11 bases and J by 3 bases, with 19 bases between. In germline, CDR1 is ENHRY, CDR2 SYGVKD. The DNA of the CDR3 is TGTGCCTCTAAATGGGGGGCTAGCGAAGAGACCCAGTACTTC. Translation: CASKWGASEETQYF.